These 2 T cell receptor beta chains came from one sample sequenced in a study of blood T cell repertoires in COVID-19. Measured with immunoSEQ multiplex PCR; TCRdb has only the in-frame clones, and not every one. The sample carries 150,000 or so clones, approximately 86% recorded once. Sequences were obtained from peripheral blood. These receptors all stem from a woman between 45 and 60 years old with acute or convalescent COVID-19.

Comments on this clone: Other DNA sequences within the sample encode an identical CDR3. The gene calls are TRBV7-2 and TRBJ1-2; D is unresolved. The CDR3 consists of 13 residues. CDR1 and CDR2 (germline): SGHTA, FQGNSA. V lost 3 bases to trimming and J lost 3 bases, with 8 bases between them. The DNA of the CDR3 is TGTGCCAGCAGCTTTACGGGATACTATGGCTACACCTTC. Residues: CASSFTGYYGYTF.

In DNA, the CDR3 is TGTGCCAGCAGCAGAGGGGGGGGGTATGGCTACACCTTC. It translates to CASSRGGGYGYTF. The chain carries TRBV3-1 (or the pseudogene TRBV3-2) and TRBJ1-2, with a possible D match to TRBD1 (6 bases). Germline CDR1 LGHDT, CDR2 YNNKEL (reference sequence). V lost 5 bases and J 5 bases, leaving 12 bases between the germline ends. The CDR3 sequence is 13 residues long.